This TCR beta chain was recorded in a study of cytomegalovirus exposure and HLA in healthy donors (dated by TCRdb to the late 2010s). About the study as a whole: An earlier analysis of some 500 of the donors reported 250 to 300 Gb of sequence data and more than 90 million unique TCR beta sequences from 190 million or so T cells. Approximately 310 gigabases of sequencing data and 70 million to 85 million unique TCR sequences were included in an early release covering around 650 HLA-typed donors. Among the approximately 420 genotyped donors, approximately 81% belonged to the genetic ancestry cluster associated with self-reported Caucasian donors. The study aimed to test whether signatures of past pathogen exposure could be identified by cataloging public T cell receptors. The study used immunosequencing to profile the T cell repertoires of several hundred subjects and linked those repertoires to cytomegalovirus serostatus. In addition to the first cohort of 650 to 800 subjects, a separate validation cohort of 120 different subjects was used. To predict cytomegalovirus infection status, the study combined high-throughput TCR immunosequencing, statistical association of individual TCRs with disease status, and machine learning. To study patterns of TCR occurrence, a later analysis re-analyzed previously published TCR beta repertoires from 550 to 800 donors and added high-resolution HLA genotyping. In the later analysis, no new phenotypic data were used to find candidate immune exposures; instead, reliance was placed on TCR beta sequences and their occurrence across donors. An earlier analysis of approximately 580 of the donors used high-throughput TCR beta sequencing to judge whether each TCR beta V gene segment behaved as functional or pseudogenic. Donor age, sex, ethnicity and CMV serostatus were compiled together with the repertoire data. In a later genetic analysis, genome-wide SNP genotypes for about 55% of the roughly 670 donors were used, and that subset was treated as a discovery cohort. All discovery cohort repertoires had been generated using a single sequencing platform. HLA typing included class I and class II loci at four-digit resolution. Typing coverage differed by locus: A, B, C, DRB1 and DQB1 were typed in roughly 629-640 donors, DQA1 in 500 to 550, DPA1 in 606, and DPB1 in 472. Roughly five DR-DQ haplotypes were handled as single units for association and clustering because linkage in the cohort was strong. On average, roughly 250,000 unique TCR beta nucleotide sequences were sequenced per donor among some 420 genotyped donors of the cohort, with about 17% of those sequences being non-productive. The investigation overall reported the following: In a later analysis, HLA-associated TCR beta chains showed more clonal expansion and lower generation probabilities than non-associated chains that were equally common. In an earlier analysis of roughly 500 of the donors, most TCR beta V segments appeared in productive rearrangements about 87% or about 30% of the time, broadly matching IMGT annotations. At a false discovery rate of 0.05, a later analysis linked around 15,000 TCR beta sequences to specific HLA alleles. Roughly uniform sequencing depth across donors was assumed in presence/absence analyses, although this assumption may not hold. An association between a missense DCLRE1C variant and V-gene and J-gene trimming of TCR beta chains was found in a later genetic analysis and replicated in an independent cohort. The cohort was sequenced for TCR beta chains only, and without alpha or paired-chain data the features that could be detected were limited. The sequencing pipeline was judged likely to have produced a cluster of highly shared sequence variants as a technical artifact. Strong co-occurrence of HLA alleles, especially DR and DQ, made assigning TCR associations to individual alleles difficult. A later genetic analysis reported fewer N-insertions in productive TCRs among donors in an Asian-associated ancestry cluster than the approximately 700-donor mean. Immune exposure information for the cohort was limited to CMV serostatus. According to a later analysis, most CMV-associated TCR beta chains appeared to be HLA-restricted, and the HLA associations seemed to be driven largely by CMV exposure. Most TCR sequences were observed very rarely across donors, whereas some public TCRs were present in many individuals. Correlated functional status among segregating V segments might be attributable to linkage disequilibrium, but an unknown experimental factor could not be ruled out. Several of the top co-occurrence clusters appeared to be linked to parvovirus B19, influenza, CMV and Epstein-Barr virus, according to a later analysis. A further reported finding was that TCR beta sequences accurately predicted the HLA-A and HLA-B alleles for most subjects in the first cohort. In vitro tests confirmed that a few of the cytomegalovirus-associated TCR beta chains recognize cytomegalovirus antigens. In a later analysis, the rate of TCR association differed among HLA loci, with DRB1 alleles having the most associated TCRs and HLA-C alleles having the fewest. Because HLA typing was missing for some donors at each locus, association tests included only the typed subset. Some IMGT-functional V segments, including TRBV6-2 and TRBV6-3, could not be told apart with the 87-base-pair reads, so those segments were excluded. Because counts were too low, seventeen rarely observed V segments, including chromosome 9 orphons, were excluded from the earlier analysis of several hundred of the donors. Cytomegalovirus status was reported to be diagnosed by the classifier with high specificity and sensitivity in both the original and validation cohorts. In the study, around 150 TCR beta chains were listed as associated with cytomegalovirus. It was suggested by the authors that the approach could potentially be generalized to other disease states and immunological phenotypes.

With regard to this clone: No antigen is known for it. No clone much larger than this one lies a single base away; base qualities are absent.

The cohort was made up of roughly 670 healthy bone marrow donors. At the time of sampling, all cohort members were nominally healthy, though unrecorded immune exposures were likely present. The donor tested CMV seronegative and was one of the 352 seronegative cohort members. Each donor provided a peripheral blood sample, and peripheral blood mononuclear cells were used for TCR beta sequencing. The Qiagen DNeasy Blood Extraction Kit was used to extract genomic DNA from the blood cell samples. The CDR3 sequence holds 14 residues, the cysteine and phenylalanine included. Only the CDR3 portion is preserved as DNA: 42 bases, with reading frame beginning at the first base. Sequences MNHEY (CDR1) and SMNVEV (CDR2) are obtained from the germline V gene (reference sequence). V is trimmed back by 6 bases and J by 4 bases, and the junction contains 7 bases that no gene match accounts for. Receptor amplification or capture employed the immunoSEQ multiplex PCR assay. A mixture of 60 forward primers for TCR Vbeta segments and 13 reverse primers for TCR Jbeta segments was used in the multiplex PCR. Amplification of the CDR3 region of rearranged TCR beta genes was performed with a multiplex PCR assay on genomic DNA. The amplified TCR beta libraries were sequenced on the Illumina HiSeq System as 87-base-pair reads. In the paper's pipeline: Across the 700 or so repertoires, a later analysis counted some 80 million unique TCR beta chains, roughly 11 million of which were shared by at least two donors. To remove PCR and sequencing errors, raw reads were error-corrected and collapsed into unique sequences using a nearest-neighbor algorithm that merged closely related sequences. V, D and J gene segments were assigned by aligning CDR3 sequences to IMGT reference sequences. For a sequence to be retained, a match of at least six nucleotides to both a V gene segment and a J gene segment was required. Rearrangements were called productive when the CDR3 lacked stop codons and stayed in frame with V and J; all others were non-productive. Following IMGT convention, CDR3 was defined as the stretch from the second conserved V-encoded cysteine to the conserved J-encoded phenylalanine. Sequences without an unambiguous match to a single V gene segment were excluded from the earlier analysis of about 630 of the donors. In an earlier analysis of about 590 of the donors, a V segment was called functional when productive rearrangements were above 56.7%, and segregating when the standard deviation between donors exceeded 5%. To diagnose cytomegalovirus status from the catalog of TCR beta chain sequences, a statistical classification framework was built. A later analysis assigned V and J genes by comparing TCR nucleotide sequences with IMGT/GENE-DB human TR gene sequences. In a later analysis, CDR3 sequences and most-parsimonious VDJ recombination scenarios were assigned using the TCRdist pipeline. In a later analysis, each TCR beta chain was defined by its CDR3 amino acid sequence together with its V-gene family, and reads without a unique V-gene family were excluded. In a later analysis, approximately 590 highly shared, low-generation-probability nucleotide sequences were removed to address suspected cross-contamination and a sequencing artifact. A later analysis calculated a clonal expansion index for each public chain from normalized within-repertoire ranks of inferred template counts. In a later analysis, generation probabilities were computed with a VDJ recombination model fitted to out-of-frame rearrangements, and the resulting probabilities were checked against IGoR. In a later analysis, TCR-TCR, TCR-HLA and TCR-CMV co-occurrence was scored with hypergeometric tests, and a repertoire-size bias correction was applied to TCR pairs. In a later analysis, false discovery rates were estimated by permuting HLA or CMV assignments 20 times. A later analysis grouped co-occurring TCRs with DBSCAN, adding TCRdist sequence similarity when clustering within HLA-allele-positive subsets. Co-occurrence clustering excluded repertoires with fewer than 30,000 or more than 120,000 public chains, plus five with anomalous nucleotide sharing. The source is immuneACCESS, and TCRdb retained only in-frame sequences with V and J called. Part of the clones is not carried over; for the studies checked, unresolved V genes explain less than half of this, and the remainder is unexplained. The DNA was the basis for D and trimming; V, J and clone size are from that table. The sample table contains about 55,000 clones; only one count was recorded for 65% to 80% of them. The ten most abundant clones make up approximately 2.4% of the sample.

Specimen: PBMCs. The TCR originated in a female donor in good health and CMV-seronegative. Here the chain combines TRBV27 and TRBJ2-7, with 9 central nucleotides matching TRBD1. The CDR3 region: CASRPTGGLYEQYF. The nucleotides are TGTGCCAGCAGGCCGACAGGGGGATTATACGAGCAGTACTTC.